A selection of T cell receptor beta chains follows, all from one sample in a study of T cell repertoires in cytomegalovirus infection. In TCRdb, the reads were re-called with MiXCR into one record per CDR3 protein. The top ten clones hold more than 10% of a sample with about 310,000 distinct CDR3 sequences, roughly a sixth of them seen once. Material: PBMCs. These receptors were obtained from a human donor in good health (CMV status not recorded). Some clones in this sample may be carry-over from other donors' samples. Both conserved end residues are part of each CDR3. D genes are given only for firm matches. Rows may omit the clone size; those that give it use once, few, many or a size class.

TRBJ1-3 TRBD1 TRBV7-9 many TGTGCCAGCATCCGGACAGGGTGGGACACCATATATTTT CASIRTGWDTIYF
TRBJ2-5 NA TRBV6-2/TRBV6-3 NA TGTGCCAGTTTGGCGTCGTACCAAGAGACCCAGTACTTC CASLASYQETQYF
TRBJ2-2 TRBD2 TRBV7-9 many TGTGCCAGCAGACGGACTAGCGGGGACCTCACCGGGGAGCTGTTTTTT CASRRTSGDLTGELFF
TRBJ1-6 NA TRBV7-2 many TGTGCCAGCAGCTTATCGCCCCAGAATACTTCACCCCTCCACTTT CASSLSPQNTSPLHF
TRBJ2-1 NA TRBV10-3 NA TGTGCCATCAGTGTTGCTGGAAACAATGAGCAGTTCTTC CAISVAGNNEQFF
TRBJ1-4 TRBD1 TRBV5-8 many TGTGCCAGCAGCTCTACAGGGGGCACAACTAATGAAAAACTGTTTTTT CASSSTGGTTNEKLFF
TRBJ1-5 NA TRBV4-1 few TGCGCCAGCAGCCAAGACGAAGACCCCTCTTGGCCCCAGCATTTT CASSQDEDPSWPQHF
TRBJ2-5 NA TRBV20-1 once TGCAGTGCTAGTAATACGGGCATCCAAGAGACCCAGTACTTC CSASNTGIQETQYF
TRBJ2-6 NA TRBV5-1 few TGCGCCAGCGGTATGTCGGTAGCTGGGGCCAACGTCCTGACTTTC CASGMSVAGANVLTF
TRBJ1-5 TRBD1 TRBV6-6 NA TGTGCCAGCAGGAAGGGACAGGGTCATCAGCCCCAGCATTTT CASRKGQGHQPQHF
TRBJ1-1 TRBD1 TRBV20-1 NA TGCAGTGCTAGAGATCACCAGGGGGTGAACACTGAAGCTTTCTTT CSARDHQGVNTEAFF
TRBJ1-2 NA TRBV28 NA TGTGCCAGCAGTTTACTCAGGGTTAACTATGGCTACACCTTC CASSLLRVNYGYTF
TRBJ2-7 NA TRBV4-2 NA TGTGCCAGCAGCCAAGCGTCTGCGGCTCGGGAGCAGTACTTC CASSQASAAREQYF
TRBJ2-3 NA TRBV20-1 few TGCAGTGCTAGTCCGGGGCAGGGTATCGCCCCCTACACAGATACGCAGTATTTT CSASPGQGIAPYTDTQYF
TRBJ2-7 TRBD2 TRBV12-3/TRBV12-4 NA TGTGCCAGCCGAGATCCCCGGACAAGCGGGACCTACGAGCAGTACTTC CASRDPRTSGTYEQYF
TRBJ2-1 TRBD2 TRBV7-6 many TGTGCCAGCAGTTTATGGGGACTAGCGGGGGGGGATGAGCAGTTCTTC CASSLWGLAGGDEQFF
TRBJ1-1 NA TRBV7-2 NA TGTGCCAGCAGCCCAAGAACCACTGAAGCTTTCTTT CASSPRTTEAFF
TRBJ2-1 TRBD2 TRBV2 few TGTGCCAGCAGTAATAGCGGGGGGTCCTCCTACAATGAGCAGTTCTTC CASSNSGGSSYNEQFF
TRBJ2-1 NA TRBV5-1 few TGCGCCAGCAGCTTGAGGTCCCCTGCAGAGAGCTCCTACAATGAGCAGTTCTTC CASSLRSPAESSYNEQFF
TRBJ2-1 TRBD2 TRBV7-9 many TGTGCCAGCAGCTTAGTGGGGACTAGCGAAGAGCAGTTCTTC CASSLVGTSEEQFF
TRBJ2-7 NA TRBV20-1 few TGCAGTGCCCGGGAAAACGGCTACGAGCAGTACTTC CSARENGYEQYF
TRBJ2-7 TRBD1 TRBV4-1 NA TGCGCCAGCAGCCAAGCACCGGGACAGCTAAACGAGCAGTACTTC CASSQAPGQLNEQYF
TRBJ1-6 NA TRBV9 NA TGTGCCAGCAGCGTTAACTGTGGTTCACCCCTCCACTTT CASSVNCGSPLHF
TRBJ1-1 NA TRBV11-3 NA TGTGCCAGCAGCCGACTGAACACTGAAGCTTTCTTT CASSRLNTEAFF
TRBJ1-3 NA TRBV7-2 many TGTGCCAGCAGCTCCACGAGGGGGGACACCATATATTTT CASSSTRGDTIYF
TRBJ2-2 NA TRBV7-2 NA TGTGCCAGCAGCTTTCAAGGGGGCACCGGGGAGCTGTTTTTT CASSFQGGTGELFF
TRBJ2-7 TRBD1 TRBV11-2 few TGTGCCAGCAACGGACAGGCTTCCTACGAGCAGTACTTC CASNGQASYEQYF
TRBJ2-1 TRBD2 TRBV7-2 few TGTGCCAGCAGCTTCGGACTAGCGGGGCCGGATGAGCAGTTCTTC CASSFGLAGPDEQFF
TRBJ1-1 TRBD1 TRBV6-1 many TGTGCCAGCAGTGGGACAGGGGGCACTGAAGCTTTCTTT CASSGTGGTEAFF
TRBJ2-1 TRBD2 TRBV5-1 few TGCGCCAGCAGCTTGGACCGAGCGGGGCCGGTGTCGGGTGAGCAGTTCTTC CASSLDRAGPVSGEQFF
TRBJ2-5 TRBD1 TRBV7-2 many TGTGCCAGCACCATCGACAGGGACATACAAGAGACCCAGTACTTC CASTIDRDIQETQYF
TRBJ1-5 NA TRBV19 NA TGTGCCAGTCGGGGCAGGGGTGGTCAGCCCCAGCATTTT CASRGRGGQPQHF
TRBJ2-1 TRBD2 TRBV20-1 NA TGCAGTGCCAAGACTAGCGGGGGTATCTCCTACAATGAGCAGTTCTTC CSAKTSGGISYNEQFF